A few counts support the clone carrying this TCR beta chain. Its antigen is undetermined. These data are taken from a study of cytomegalovirus exposure and HLA in healthy donors. Broader study findings: Common viral pathogens seemed to be connected with several of the most significant clusters, according to a later analysis. Cytomegalovirus association was assigned to around 150 TCR beta chains. In a later analysis, the majority of CMV-associated beta chains seemingly showed HLA restriction.

Looked up from germline, CDR1 is SGHVS and CDR2 is FNYEAQ. This CDR3 contains 15 residues. V lost 1 base to trimming and J lost 3 bases, with 9 bases between them. Primers included in the PCR were 60 Vbeta and 13 Jbeta primers. The authors' processing: A later analysis tallied approximately 78 million unique TCR beta chains, about 12 million of them shared. The assay was immunoSEQ multiplex PCR, and TCRdb's table has in-frame clones only and misses some. That table furnishes V, J and clone size, whereas the DNA furnished D and trimming. Of fewer than 200,000 clones listed, about four fifths are singletons.

This sequence joins TRBV7-6 and TRBJ2-2, with D perhaps matching TRBD2 (5 bases). Specimen: PBMCs. This receptor was identified in a woman aged 50 to 60 in good health and CMV-seronegative. The CDR3 sequence is CASSLGGADTGELFF. CDR3 in DNA: TGTGCCAGCAGCTTAGGTGGAGCGGACACCGGGGAGCTGTTTTTT.